This T cell receptor (beta chain) originates from a study of long-term antiretroviral therapy in people with HIV. At the survey level, the v3.0 immunoSEQ assay was run. Repertoires were generated with immunoSEQ multiplex PCR, while TCRdb's copy carries only in-frame clones and drops some. The sample includes roughly 14,000 clones, 70% to 85% of them seen just once. This receptor was obtained from a man aged 25-40 years with HIV. The sample consisted of unsorted PBMCs, taken 0.4 years after starting antiretroviral therapy.

CDR3 amino acids: CASSFRDSFSYGYTF. CDR3 bases: TGTGCCAGCAGCTTCCGGGATTCGTTTTCCTATGGCTACACCTTC. V is TRBV7-8 and J is TRBJ1-2; D is ambiguous. V dropped 3 bases and J dropped 4 bases, with 15 bases sitting between them. This CDR3 is built from 15 residues. CDR1 and CDR2 (germline): SGHVS, FQNEAQ.